Presented here are 23 T cell receptor beta chains from one specimen sequenced in a study of cytomegalovirus exposure and HLA in healthy donors. The PCR made use of 60 Vbeta and 13 Jbeta primers. Profiling relied on immunoSEQ multiplex PCR, and the TCRdb table lists in-frame clones only, not all of them. The sample shows about 140,000 clones, more than 9.5% of them seen only once. Source material: PBMCs. These receptors originate from a man aged 50-59 years in good health and CMV-seronegative.

This chain links TRBV2 with TRBJ1-6; 8 nucleotides agree with TRBD1. The V and J ends lost 7 bases and 5 bases, in that order; junction bases with no gene match: 4. This CDR3 spans 14 amino acids. The germline gives CDR1 SNHLY, CDR2 FYNNEI. CDR3 protein: CASIRQGHNSPLHF. CDR3 sequence (DNA): TGTGCCAGCATCCGACAGGGGCATAATTCACCCCTCCACTTT.

A few counts support this clone. This sequence joins TRBV7-3 and TRBJ2-7; D gene ambiguous. The V and J ends lost 0 bases and 0 bases respectively, with 9 bases between them. CDR1 and CDR2 (germline): SGHTA, FQGTGA. The CDR3 is 15 residues long. CDR3 loop: CASSLTASVSYEQYF. CDR3 DNA: TGTGCCAGCAGCTTAACGGCCTCCGTCTCCTACGAGCAGTACTTC.

In its sample, this clone was seen a few times. The rearrangement links TRBV28 to TRBJ2-7; 8 nucleotides match TRBD1. Germline lookup yields CDR1 MDHEN and CDR2 SYDVKM. The CDR3 is made up of 13 amino acids. V shed 3 bases and J 4 bases; nucleotides not matched to a gene: 2. The CDR3 DNA sequence: TGTGCCAGCAGTTTGCAGGGGGCATACGAGCAGTACTTC. Its protein is CASSLQGAYEQYF.

The V call is TRBV9, the J call TRBJ2-1, with 8 bases fitting TRBD1. The CDR3 runs to 14 residues. V lost 3 bases, J lost 8 bases, and 7 bases stayed unmatched. Germline loops: CDR1 SGDLS, CDR2 YYNGEE. CDR3 nucleotide sequence: TGTGCCAGCAGCGGCAGGGGGCGCATCGATGAGCAGTTCTTC. It is translated as CASSGRGRIDEQFF.

The chain is built from TRBV6-1 and TRBJ2-1; 10 bases are shared with TRBD1. Germline V gene lookup returns CDR1 MNHNS and CDR2 SASEGT. V lost 2 bases, J lost 3 bases, and 4 bases stayed unmatched. The CDR3 runs 16 residues. The CDR3 region is CASSELTGGIYNEQFF. The CDR3 DNA is TGTGCCAGCAGTGAATTGACAGGGGGCATCTACAATGAGCAGTTCTTC.

The V call is TRBV2, the J call TRBJ2-7, with 9 bases that match TRBD1. The CDR3 totals 15 residues. Germline values: CDR1 SNHLY, CDR2 FYNNEI. V gave up 3 bases and J gave up 7 bases; unmatched junction bases: 10. CDR3 protein: CASSDQQGAGDEQYF. In DNA form, the CDR3 reads TGTGCCAGCAGTGATCAACAGGGGGCGGGAGATGAGCAGTACTTC. Complete variable domain (other parts from reference TRBV2 and TRBJ2-7): EPEVTQTPSHQVTQMGQEVILRCVPISNHLYFYWYRQILGQKVEFLVSFYNNEISEKSEIFDDQFSVERPDGSNFTLKIRSTKLEDSAMYFCASSDQQGAGDEQYFGPGTRLTVT.

The chain links TRBV18 to TRBJ1-4, with D possibly matching TRBD1 (6 bases). Trimming cost V 3 bases and J 3 bases, with 17 bases left between them. The CDR3 extends over 17 amino acids. Germline loops: CDR1 KGHSH, CDR2 LQKENI. CDR3 sequence (DNA): TGTGCCAGCTCACCCACACAGGGAAGATCGGCTAATGAAAAACTGTTTTTT. It is translated as CASSPTQGRSANEKLFF.

The V call is TRBV6-5, the J call TRBJ2-1, with D possibly TRBD1 on 6 matching bases. The CDR3 length is 16 residues. Germline loops: CDR1 MNHEY, CDR2 SVGAGI. Trimming shortened V by 1 base and J by 2 bases, and 12 bases separated the two germline ends. CDR3 coding DNA: TGTGCCAGCAGTTACTTGAGACAGGAACCCTACAATGAGCAGTTCTTC. It yields the protein CASSYLRQEPYNEQFF.

The CDR3, as DNA: TGTGCCAGCAGTGACTTTGGCGGGAGGGCCGCGCGCAATGAGCAGTTCTTC. This gives the protein CASSDFGGRAARNEQFF. The chain has TRBV6-1 and TRBJ2-1, with 9 bases that match TRBD2. The CDR3 has 17 amino acids. V trimming: 3 bases; J trimming: 6 bases; junction bases outside the gene matches: 12. Germline V gene data show CDR1 as MNHNS and CDR2 as SASEGT.

This rearrangement joins TRBV10-3 to TRBJ2-2; TRBD2 matches at 12 bases. V dropped 4 bases and J dropped 3; count of bases not matched to a gene: 0. CDR1 and CDR2 from the germline V gene are ENHRY and SYGVKD. CDR3 size: 15 residues. CDR3 in DNA: TGTGCCATCAGTGGACTAGCGGGGGACACCGGGGAGCTGTTTTTT. This gives the protein CAISGLAGDTGELFF.

This rearrangement joins TRBV30 to TRBJ2-7; D possibly corresponds to TRBD2 (5 bases). The germline V gene has CDR1 GTSNPN and CDR2 SVGIG (reference sequence). The CDR3 contains 15 residues. The V gene lost 0 bases and the J gene lost 0 bases, with 12 bases spanning the gap. CDR3 sequence reads: CAWSVRQRSSYEQYF. As DNA, the CDR3 is TGTGCCTGGAGTGTACGCCAGCGGAGCTCCTACGAGCAGTACTTC.

In this sample, this clone turned up a few times. This chain uses TRBV2 with TRBJ1-5, with unresolved D. Germline V gene data show CDR1 as SNHLY and CDR2 as FYNNEI. The CDR3 runs to 14 residues. Trimming removed 8 bases from V and 6 bases from J, with 17 bases in between. CDR3: CASGVDRVGQPQHF. For the CDR3, the DNA is TGTGCCAGCGGAGTGGATCGGGTTGGTCAGCCCCAGCATTTT.

This clone has just a few counts. The J gene is TRBJ1-2, the V gene TRBV5-1; 7 nucleotides align to TRBD1. The CDR3 is made up of 15 amino acids. The germline V gene has CDR1 SGHRS and CDR2 YFSETQ. The V gene end was trimmed by 4 bases and the J gene end by 5 bases; junction bases not matched to a gene: 11. The CDR3: CASSPIGTERYGYTF. The CDR3 DNA sequence: TGCGCCAGCAGCCCGATCGGGACAGAGCGATATGGCTACACCTTC.

The chain has TRBV18 and TRBJ2-5; the match to TRBD1 covers 7 bases. The CDR3 extends over 16 amino acids. Germline CDR1 KGHSH, CDR2 LQKENI. V lost 5 bases and J lost 5; bases outside the gene matches: 14. The CDR3 loop is CASSEIGTAARETQYF. The CDR3, as DNA: TGTGCCAGCTCAGAAATAGGGACAGCCGCCAGGGAGACCCAGTACTTC.

J is TRBJ2-3 and V is TRBV7-3; the match to TRBD2 covers 11 bases. The CDR3 has 17 residues. Germline CDR1 SGHTA, CDR2 FQGTGA. The V and J ends lost 0 bases and 4 bases, in that order; junction bases with no gene match: 6. CDR3 sequence: CASSLTGTSGESDTQYF. DNA of the CDR3: TGTGCCAGCAGCTTAACTGGGACTAGCGGAGAGTCAGATACGCAGTATTTT.

This clone was recorded a few times. This sample also contains other DNA sequences that code for the same CDR3. V gene TRBV6-5 combines with J gene TRBJ2-1, with D perhaps matching TRBD2 (6 bases). V dropped 2 bases and J dropped 2 bases, with 10 bases sitting between them. CDR3 length equals 15 residues. Germline CDR1 and CDR2: MNHEY and SVGAGI. The CDR3 loop is CASSYRERAYNEQFF. The CDR3 coding sequence is TGTGCCAGCAGTTACCGGGAGAGGGCCTACAATGAGCAGTTCTTC.

The chain joins TRBV5-1 to TRBJ2-7, with unresolved D. This CDR3 has 14 residues. Germline V gene data show CDR1 as SGHRS and CDR2 as YFSETQ. The germline V and J ends were trimmed by 4 bases and 3 bases, with 14 bases remaining between them. Written as DNA, the CDR3 is TGCGCCAGCAGCCCCCTTGGGCAGAGCTACGAGCAGTACTTC. It specifies CASSPLGQSYEQYF.

CDR3: CASSKLTGGVAISGRSDTGELFF. The DNA of the CDR3 is TGTGCCAGCAGCAAACTAACGGGGGGGGTGGCGATTAGCGGGAGGTCGGACACCGGGGAGCTGTTTTTT. V usage is TRBV21-1 and J usage is TRBJ2-2; TRBD2 is taken as the D call from the table, unchecked against the DNA. TRBV21-1 is flagged as a pseudogene. CDR3 size: 23 residues.

The gene calls are TRBV2 and TRBJ1-4; 7 bases align to TRBD1. V trimming: 5 bases; J trimming: 8 bases; junction bases outside the gene matches: 8. This CDR3 region has 14 residues. Germline V lookup: CDR1 SNHLY, CDR2 FYNNEI. The CDR3 reads CASSYTGVGEKLFF. In nucleotides, the CDR3 is TGTGCCAGCAGTTATACAGGGGTGGGGGAAAAACTGTTTTTT.

The J gene is TRBJ2-7, the V gene TRBV25-1; tentative D call: TRBD1 (6 bases). CDR1 is MGHDK and CDR2 is SYGVNS in the germline V gene. This CDR3 is built from 14 residues. V lost 5 bases to trimming and J lost 4 bases, with 15 bases between them. Here the CDR3 reads CASSYSAGDYEQYF. The CDR3 nucleotides read TGTGCCAGCAGTTACTCCGCAGGGGATTACGAGCAGTACTTC.

This clone was picked up a small number of times. The rearrangement joins TRBV28 to TRBJ2-1; the match to TRBD2 covers 14 bases. Germline values: CDR1 MDHEN, CDR2 SYDVKM. J was trimmed by 10 bases and V by 6 bases; bases with no gene match: 11. This CDR3 has 16 residues. The CDR3 nucleotides read TGTGCCAGCAGCCCACCGGGACTAGCGGGAGTAAAGGAGCAGTTCTTC. Protein product: CASSPPGLAGVKEQFF.

A few counts support this clone. The chain joins TRBV7-2 to TRBJ1-4; D ambiguous. Germline loops: CDR1 SGHTA, CDR2 FQGNSA. V dropped 6 bases and J dropped 3 bases, with 14 bases sitting between them. This CDR3 has 15 residues. This CDR3 is CASRPVEWSNEKLFF. The CDR3, as DNA: TGTGCCAGCAGGCCCGTGGAGTGGTCTAATGAAAAACTGTTTTTT.

In nucleotides, the CDR3 is TGTGCCAGCAGTTTGGTAACAGCGGGAGGAAGAAATGAGCAGTTCTTC. Translated, it gives CASSLVTAGGRNEQFF. The chain couples TRBV28 to TRBJ2-1; 9 bases align to TRBD2. The V and J ends lost 3 bases and 7 bases, in that order; junction bases with no gene match: 10. Germline-derived CDR1 and CDR2 are MDHEN and SYDVKM. This CDR3 is 16 amino acids long.